Sequencing of this T cell receptor (beta chain) was carried out in a study of T cell clonality in common variable immunodeficiency. Germline V CDR1 and CDR2: DFQATT, SNEGSKA (reference sequence). The CDR3 extends over 16 amino acids. The V segment lost 2 bases and the J segment 3 bases; nucleotides outside the gene matches: 12. This clone was seen many times. What it recognizes is unknown. The CDR3 extends 3 residues past the end of the read, so its final part is completed from the germline J gene. Study-wide findings and caveats: Compared with healthy controls, CVID subjects showed increased TCRbeta clonality, mostly in about a third.

Here immunoSEQ multiplex PCR was the method, and the copy in TCRdb shows in-frame clones only, minus some. The specimen gives approximately 64,000 clones without singletons; the ten biggest hold 1.7%. The sequencing sample was made of peripheral blood mononuclear cells. This receptor was taken from a person aged 18 to 70 in good health. The V and J genes are TRBV20-1 and TRBJ2-7; 8 nucleotides line up with TRBD2. CDR3 bases read: TGCAGTGCTAGACCCTCCAAGCGGGGGAAAGTCTACGAG. It codes for CSARPSKRGKVYE. The CDR3 in full is CSARPSKRGKVYEQYF.